Sequencing of this TCR beta chain was carried out in a study of T cell repertoires in cytomegalovirus infection. Study context: Indicated by public TCR beta signatures were CMV infection and matching HLA type. Notes on the study in general: In two of eight donors, the top clonotype was HLA-C-restricted CMV-specific. Cumulative frequency of public TCR beta families picked out carriers of CMV plus the relevant HLA.

About this clonotype: Its specificity is not known.

TCRdb re-called the reads through MiXCR, storing one row per CDR3 protein. The sample lists about 260,000 distinct CDR3 sequences, about an eighth seen once, with roughly 9.7% in the top ten. The CDR3 runs 12 residues. Trimming removed 4 bases at V and 6 bases at J, with 9 bases between. In germline, CDR1 is MGHRA, CDR2 YSYEKL. Sequencing was done on a sample of PBMCs. The TCR was taken from a human donor in good health (CMV status not recorded). Some clones in this sample may be carry-over from other donors' samples. V and J are TRBV4-1 and TRBJ1-1; D is ambiguous. Here the CDR3 DNA reads TGCGCCAGCAGCCCCCTAGGGTCTGAAGCTTTCTTT. Encoded protein: CASSPLGSEAFF.